Shown below are 27 T cell receptor beta chains from a single sample sequenced in a study of blood T cell repertoires in COVID-19. Repertoires were generated with immunoSEQ multiplex PCR, while TCRdb's copy carries only in-frame clones and drops some. The repertoire holds more than 300,000 clones, with approximately 90% as singletons. The sequenced sample was PBMCs or T cells enriched from blood (not recorded which). These receptors were collected from a woman aged 18 to 35 who had recovered from COVID-19.

J is TRBJ2-1 and V is TRBV6-1; 15 bases map to TRBD2. Germline CDR1 and CDR2: MNHNS and SASEGT. Trimming cost V 1 base and J 8 bases; bases outside gene matches: 0. The CDR3 spans 15 residues. Written as DNA, the CDR3 is TGTGCCAGCAGTGAAGGGACTAGCGGGGGGGATGAGCAGTTCTTC. Protein sequence: CASSEGTSGGDEQFF.

The chain employs TRBV5-4 and TRBJ2-2, with D possibly TRBD2 on 6 matching bases. The CDR3 is 17 residues long. Trimming stripped 2 bases from V and 0 bases from J, with 14 bases between. Germline CDR1 and CDR2: SGHNT and YYREEE (reference sequence). DNA of the CDR3: TGTGCCAGCAGCTTTATGGCGGGGACCACGAACACCGGGGAGCTGTTTTTT. Encoded protein: CASSFMAGTTNTGELFF.

The chain combines TRBV28 with TRBJ2-7, with a possible D match to TRBD2 (6 bases). The CDR3 spans 16 residues. Germline CDR1 MDHEN, CDR2 SYDVKM. V gave up 4 bases and J gave up 1 base, with 17 bases separating them. Here the CDR3 DNA reads TGTGCCAGCAGTTCCCCGTCATCCGGGACTTCCTACGAGCAGTACTTC. Translating it yields CASSSPSSGTSYEQYF. The full variable domain, rest sourced from reference TRBV28 and TRBJ2-7, is DVKVTQSSRYLVKRTGEKVFLECVQDMDHENMFWYRQDPGLGLRLIYFSYDVKMKEKGDIPEGYSVSREKKERFSLILESASTNQTSMYLCASSSPSSGTSYEQYFGPGTRLTVT.

This rearrangement joins TRBV10-3 to TRBJ2-2; 7 bases are a match to TRBD1. Per germline, CDR1 ENHRY and CDR2 SYGVKD. This CDR3 is 16 amino acids long. Germline trimming cut 1 base from V and 6 bases from J; bases unmatched to any gene: 8. Here the CDR3 reads CAISEFTGARPGELFF. CDR3 bases: TGTGCCATCAGTGAGTTCACAGGGGCCCGCCCCGGGGAGCTGTTTTTT.

CDR3 nucleotide sequence: TGTGCCAGTAGAGGATCTACTACCCACCTCACTCCCCTTAGCAATCAGCCCCAGCATTTT. It codes for CASRGSTTHLTPLSNQPQHF. The chain carries TRBV19 and TRBJ1-5, with D unresolved. The germline V gene encodes CDR1 LNHDA and CDR2 SQIVND (reference sequence). V was cut by 6 bases and J by 0 bases, with 27 bases left in between. The CDR3 runs to 20 residues.

This clone was counted a single time. The genes are TRBV6-5 and TRBJ1-1; 8 bases are a match to TRBD1. The V gene's germline CDR1 is MNHEY and CDR2 SVGAGI. The trim removed 0 bases at V and 6 bases at J, leaving 6 bases unmatched. This CDR3 comprises 15 residues. The CDR3 region has the DNA TGTGCCAGCAGTTACTCAAAACAGGGGGAGGCTGAAGCTTTCTTT. This translates into CASSYSKQGEAEAFF.

The gene calls are TRBV10-3 and TRBJ2-3, with 10 positions matching TRBD2. With V trimmed by 2 bases and J by 2 bases, 4 bases remained unmatched. The V gene's germline CDR1 is ENHRY and CDR2 SYGVKD. This CDR3 comprises 16 residues. CDR3 DNA sequence: TGTGCCATCAGTGAGACAGCGGGGGGGAACACAGATACGCAGTATTTT. Encoded protein: CAISETAGGNTDTQYF.

This clone was counted once. The genes are TRBV4-1 and TRBJ2-5, with 11 bases lining up with TRBD2. The V gene's germline CDR1 is MGHRA and CDR2 YSYEKL. This CDR3 comprises 14 residues. The ends lost 5 bases at V and 4 bases at J; junction bases unmatched: 3. As DNA, the CDR3 is TGCGCCAGCAGCGAAACTAGCGGGGGAGAGACCCAGTACTTC. Amino acids: CASSETSGGETQYF.

The V and J genes are TRBV7-9 and TRBJ1-4; TRBD1 matches 12 bases. V gave up 4 bases and J gave up 6 bases; unmatched junction bases: 6. This CDR3 has 16 residues. The germline V gene encodes CDR1 SEHNR and CDR2 FQNEAQ (reference sequence). CDR3: CASSYVGTGGDEKLFF. CDR3 DNA sequence: TGTGCCAGCAGCTACGTGGGGACAGGGGGCGATGAAAAACTGTTTTTT.

The gene calls are TRBV7-8 and TRBJ2-3; TRBD2 matches at 11 bases. The CDR3 extends over 19 amino acids. Trimming at V came to 5 bases and at J to 1 base, leaving 14 bases not matched to a gene. Germline-derived CDR1 and CDR2 are SGHVS and FQNEAQ. The CDR3 DNA follows: TGTGCCAGCAGCCCTTTAGCGGGGGGGCTTTCGGTGGGCACAGATACGCAGTATTTT. Amino acid sequence: CASSPLAGGLSVGTDTQYF.

The chain has TRBV6-5 and TRBJ1-1; TRBD1 agrees at 10 bases. In germline, CDR1 is MNHEY, CDR2 SVGAGI. V was clipped by 2 bases and J by 1 base; unmatched bases: 4. This CDR3 contains 16 residues. The chain's CDR3 is CASSYERTGGNTEAFF. The CDR3 DNA reads as TGTGCCAGCAGTTACGAACGGACAGGGGGGAACACTGAAGCTTTCTTT.

CDR3 bases: TGTGCCAGCAGCTCAATATTCAGGGGATCTGTAGGAAACACCATATATTTT. As protein: CASSSIFRGSVGNTIYF. This chain links TRBV7-9 with TRBJ1-3; a weak D match, TRBD1 (6 bases). Between the trimmed V and J ends, which lost 4 bases and 4 bases, there was a span of 20 bases. Germline CDR1 reads SEHNR; CDR2 reads FQNEAQ (reference sequence). The CDR3 loop spans 17 amino acids.

In this sample, this clone turned up a few times. The J gene is TRBJ2-7, the V gene TRBV7-9; possibly TRBD2 for D (6 bases). This CDR3 is 13 amino acids long. The germline V gene encodes CDR1 SEHNR and CDR2 FQNEAQ (reference sequence). Trimming pared 7 bases from V and 2 bases from J, leaving 12 bases between. This chain's CDR3 is CASNSEGTYEQYF. In nucleotides, the CDR3 is TGTGCCAGCAACTCGGAGGGCACCTACGAGCAGTACTTC.

The chain has TRBV5-6 and TRBJ2-3, with D perhaps matching TRBD2 (6 bases). The CDR3 has 17 residues. Trimming stripped 3 bases from V and 0 bases from J, with 17 bases between. Germline V gene lookup returns CDR1 SGHDT and CDR2 YYEEEE. CDR3 sequence reads: CASSSLSGRWSTDTQYF. The CDR3 region has the DNA TGTGCCAGCAGCTCACTATCAGGGAGGTGGAGCACAGATACGCAGTATTTT.

The chain carries TRBV3-1 (or the pseudogene TRBV3-2) and TRBJ2-7; tentative D call: TRBD2 (6 bases). The CDR3 runs 13 residues. Germline CDR1 is LGHDT and CDR2 is YNNKEL (reference sequence). Trimming pared 2 bases from V and 6 bases from J, leaving 11 bases between. CDR3 nucleotide sequence: TGTGCCAGCAGCCAAATAAGCGGGTTCGAGCAGTACTTC. This encodes CASSQISGFEQYF.

V and J are TRBV5-1 and TRBJ2-1; 9 bases are shared with TRBD2. Germline loops: CDR1 SGHRS, CDR2 YFSETQ. The CDR3 runs to 15 residues. Trimming cost V 3 bases and J 2 bases; bases outside gene matches: 3. The CDR3 DNA follows: TGCGCCAGCAGCTATGCGGGGGGGCCCTACAATGAGCAGTTCTTC. As protein: CASSYAGGPYNEQFF. The complete variable domain, with remaining parts taken from reference TRBV5-1 and TRBJ2-1, reads KAGVTQTPRYLIKTRGQQVTLSCSPISGHRSVSWYQQTPGQGLQFLFEYFSETQRNKGNFPGRFSGRQFSNSRSEMNVSTLELGDSALYLCASSYAGGPYNEQFFGPGTRLTVL.

The chain combines TRBV12-3 or TRBV12-4 with TRBJ1-5, with a possible D match to TRBD1 (6 bases). The CDR3 is made up of 13 amino acids. Deletions cut 6 bases from V and 7 bases from J, with 13 bases between. The chain's CDR3 is CASSNRDGQPQHF. In DNA, the CDR3 is TGTGCCAGCAGCAACAGGGACGGGCAGCCCCAGCATTTT.

This chain connects TRBV5-6 to TRBJ1-1, with a possible D match to TRBD1 (5 bases). CDR3 length: 14 amino acids. Germline values: CDR1 SGHDT, CDR2 YYEEEE. Trimming shortened V by 4 bases and J by 0 bases, and 10 bases separated the two germline ends. CDR3 loop: CASSAGRMNTEAFF. The CDR3 nucleotides read TGTGCCAGCAGCGCGGGACGAATGAACACTGAAGCTTTCTTT.

V is TRBV5-1 and J is TRBJ1-2; 9 bases map to TRBD1. J lost 2 bases, V lost 0 bases, and 2 bases had no gene match. Germline V gene sequence: CDR1 SGHRS, CDR2 YFSETQ. The CDR3 contains 15 residues. The CDR3 DNA sequence: TGCGCCAGCAGCTTGGCCACAGGGGGCAACTATGGCTACACCTTC. This codes for CASSLATGGNYGYTF.

The chain couples TRBV4-3 to TRBJ1-5; no clear D. Germline values: CDR1 LGHNA, CDR2 YSLEER. Deletions cut 0 bases from V and 5 bases from J, with 11 bases between. This CDR3 has 15 amino acids. CDR3 loop: CASSQDLAVHQPQHF. CDR3 in DNA: TGCGCCAGCAGCCAAGATTTGGCGGTCCATCAGCCCCAGCATTTT.

This clone appeared a single time. At one end, the junction sequence differs from germline, possibly due to a read error. The gene calls are TRBV24-1 and TRBJ2-7, with D possibly TRBD1 on 5 matching bases. The CDR3 runs 11 residues. The germline V gene encodes CDR1 KGHDR and CDR2 SFDVKD. The CDR3 reads CATGDSYEQYF. Written as DNA, the CDR3 is TGTGCCACCGGTGACAGCTACGAGCAGTACTTC.

CDR3 sequence (DNA): TGTGCCACTCTCCAGGGCGTCAATGGCTACACCTTC. Protein sequence: CATLQGVNGYTF. This chain connects TRBV10-3 to TRBJ1-2, with TRBD1 as a possible D gene (5 bases). The CDR3 runs 12 residues. V was clipped by 10 bases and J by 6 bases, with 15 bases between them. Germline CDR1 reads ENHRY; CDR2 reads SYGVKD.

The rearrangement uses TRBV28 and TRBJ1-1; TRBD1 is a possible D gene (5 bases). The germline V gene encodes CDR1 MDHEN and CDR2 SYDVKM. CDR3 size: 15 residues. V was trimmed by 4 bases and J by 7 bases, leaving 19 bases between them. The CDR3 loop reads CASSWGDRSLGEAFF. The CDR3 DNA reads as TGTGCCAGCAGTTGGGGGGACCGCTCTCTAGGTGAAGCTTTCTTT.

This chain uses TRBV28 with TRBJ2-7; D unclear. CDR3 length equals 13 residues. CDR1 is MDHEN and CDR2 is SYDVKM in the germline V gene. Trimming took 6 bases from V and 2 from J, leaving 11 bases between them. CDR3 sequence: CASSTAYPYEQYF. Here the CDR3 DNA reads TGTGCCAGCAGCACAGCATATCCCTACGAGCAGTACTTC.

The rearrangement links TRBV2 to TRBJ2-7; maybe TRBD2 (6 bases). Per the germline V gene, CDR1 is SNHLY and CDR2 is FYNNEI. Trimming left V 8 bases short and J 0 bases short, with 14 bases between. The CDR3 is 14 amino acids. The CDR3, as DNA: TGTGCCAGCGACCTGGGGCGGGGCTCCTACGAGCAGTACTTC. It is translated as CASDLGRGSYEQYF.

The chain uses TRBV19 and TRBJ2-3; the match to TRBD1 covers 7 bases. Germline V gene data show CDR1 as LNHDA and CDR2 as SQIVND (reference sequence). The CDR3 has 14 amino acids. With 4 bases clipped from V and 6 bases from J, the junction kept 7 bases outside the gene matches. CDR3 in amino acids: CASSTEQGLDTQYF. The CDR3 DNA sequence: TGTGCCAGTAGTACGGAACAGGGGTTGGATACGCAGTATTTT.

As DNA, the CDR3 is TGTGCCAGCAGTTACGGACTTAGCAATCAGCCCCAGCATTTT. This sequence encodes CASSYGLSNQPQHF. V and J are TRBV6-5 and TRBJ1-5; no definite D call. Trimming took 2 bases from V and 0 from J, leaving 5 bases between them. Germline CDR1 MNHEY, CDR2 SVGAGI. This CDR3 comprises 14 residues.